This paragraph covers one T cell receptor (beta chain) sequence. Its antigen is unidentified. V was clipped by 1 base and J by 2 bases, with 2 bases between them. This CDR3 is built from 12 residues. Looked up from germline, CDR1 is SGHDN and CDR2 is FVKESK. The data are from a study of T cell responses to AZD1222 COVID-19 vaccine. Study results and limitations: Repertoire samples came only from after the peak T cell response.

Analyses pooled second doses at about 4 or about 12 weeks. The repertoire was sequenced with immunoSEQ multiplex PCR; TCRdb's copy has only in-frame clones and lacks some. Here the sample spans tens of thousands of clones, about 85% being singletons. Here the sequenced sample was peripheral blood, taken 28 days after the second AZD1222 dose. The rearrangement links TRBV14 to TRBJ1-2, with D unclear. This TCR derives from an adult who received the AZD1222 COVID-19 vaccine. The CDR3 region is CASSQGNYGYTF. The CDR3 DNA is TGTGCCAGCAGCCAAGGCAACTATGGCTACACCTTC.